The table lists the clone carrying this T cell receptor (beta chain) with a few counts. In the authors' methods: Reference gene primer amplification gave estimated nucleated cell counts. Method: immunoSEQ multiplex PCR; TCRdb's copy keeps in-frame clones and lacks some. V, J and clone size derive from that table, while D and trimming were established from the DNA sequence. The repertoire holds more than 50,000 clones, with almost 90% as singletons. The data originate from a study of blood T cell repertoires in COVID-19. About the research overall: There were acute and convalescent COVID-19 samples, and they came from the United States, Italy and Spain. T cells, B-cell-depleted T cells, or PBMCs provided the cDNA or gDNA that served as material.

Germline V lookup: CDR1 MDHEN, CDR2 SYDVKM. This CDR3 is 14 amino acids long. The V gene end was trimmed by 6 bases and the J gene end by 7 bases; junction bases not matched to a gene: 9. This TCR was sampled from a man aged 60-69 years with active COVID-19. Input material: peripheral blood. The rearrangement joins TRBV28 to TRBJ1-5; 7 bases match TRBD1. For the CDR3, the DNA is TGTGCCAGCAGGCCCCCGGGACAGCTACAGCCCCAGCATTTT. Its protein is CASRPPGQLQPQHF.